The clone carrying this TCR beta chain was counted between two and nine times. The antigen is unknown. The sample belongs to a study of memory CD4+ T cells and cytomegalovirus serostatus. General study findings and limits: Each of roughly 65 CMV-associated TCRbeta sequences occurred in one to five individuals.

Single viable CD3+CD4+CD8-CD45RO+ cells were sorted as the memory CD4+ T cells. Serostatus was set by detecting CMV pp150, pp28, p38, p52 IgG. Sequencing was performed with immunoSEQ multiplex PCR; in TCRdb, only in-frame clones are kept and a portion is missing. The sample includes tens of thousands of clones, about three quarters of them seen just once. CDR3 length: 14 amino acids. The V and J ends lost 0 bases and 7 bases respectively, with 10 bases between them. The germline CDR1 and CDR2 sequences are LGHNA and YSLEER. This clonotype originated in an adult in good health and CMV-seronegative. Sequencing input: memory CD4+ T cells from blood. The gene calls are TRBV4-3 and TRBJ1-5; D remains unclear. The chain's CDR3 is CASSQDHGIQPQHF. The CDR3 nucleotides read TGCGCCAGCAGCCAAGATCACGGAATCCAGCCCCAGCATTTT.